The 18 T cell receptor beta chains given below trace back to one sample, sequenced in a study of beta chain features in type 1 diabetes (dated by TCRdb to 2017 to 2018). To prepare the library, the immunoSEQ multiplex PCR assay was applied. The entire amount of isolated RNA was reverse transcribed using the High Capacity cDNA Reverse Transcription Kit, so the sequenced TCRB transcripts were expressed ones. This is the immuneACCESS table as TCRdb keeps it, with only in-frame sequences that have V and J called. A part of the clones is gone; compared with another copy, unresolved V genes explain less than half, and the rest is unexplained. The sample profile shows roughly 100,000 clones; about 26% of them were found once. The ten largest make up roughly 0.5% of the sample. Their cognate antigens are unknown. On the study overall, not on this receptor specifically: In all four CD4+ subsets, TCRB CDR3 length was moderately but significantly shorter in type 1 diabetes patients.

Sequenced input: central memory CD4+ T cells from blood. The source of these receptors is a woman aged 18-29 years with type 1 diabetes.

The V and J genes are TRBV15 and TRBJ2-2; 7 bases line up with TRBD2. CDR1 and CDR2 from the germline V gene are LNHNV and YYDKDF (reference sequence). The CDR3 totals 15 residues. V gave up 4 bases and J gave up 5 bases; unmatched junction bases: 7. In DNA form, the CDR3 reads TGTGCCACCAGCAAGGGAGGGGTTGGGACCGGGGAGCTGTTTTTT. Protein sequence: CATSKGGVGTGELFF.

The chain combines TRBV19 with TRBJ2-5; tentative D call: TRBD1 (6 bases). The CDR3 sequence is 16 residues long. V was cut by 1 base and J by 0 bases, with 12 bases left in between. Germline lookup yields CDR1 LNHDA and CDR2 SQIVND (reference sequence). CDR3 in amino acids: CASSIGTATNQETQYF. The CDR3 DNA reads TGTGCCAGTAGTATAGGGACAGCCACAAACCAAGAGACCCAGTACTTC.

The chain combines TRBV29-1 with TRBJ1-1, with 8 nucleotides matching TRBD1. Germline CDR1 is SQVTM and CDR2 is ANQGSEA. J was trimmed by 4 bases and V by 6 bases; bases with no gene match: 4. The CDR3 covers 12 residues. As DNA, the CDR3 is TGCAGCGTGTTAGACAGGGGCACTGAAGCTTTCTTT. Its translation: CSVLDRGTEAFF.

This clone was detected only a few times. The chain couples TRBV7-2 to TRBJ1-1; D unclear. The V and J ends lost 1 base and 7 bases respectively, with 13 bases between them. CDR1 is SGHTA and CDR2 is FQGNSA in the germline V gene. CDR3 length: 14 amino acids. CDR3 sequence (DNA): TGTGCCAGCAGCTTAGTGGAGGGATCGGTTGAAGCTTTCTTT. Residues: CASSLVEGSVEAFF.

This rearrangement joins TRBV7-9 to TRBJ2-6, with TRBD1 as a possible D gene (5 bases). V shed 5 bases and J shed 0 bases, with 14 bases lying between them. From germline, CDR1 is SEHNR and CDR2 FQNEAQ (reference sequence). This CDR3 has 17 residues. The CDR3, as DNA: TGTGCCAGCAGCCGGACACCTTTGAGCTCTGGGGCCAACGTCCTGACTTTC. Amino acids: CASSRTPLSSGANVLTF.

The chain has TRBV18 and TRBJ1-1, with 7 positions matching TRBD1. Germline lookup yields CDR1 KGHSH and CDR2 LQKENI. With 6 bases clipped from V and 1 base from J, the junction kept 8 bases outside the gene matches. This CDR3 is 15 amino acids long. The CDR3 sequence: CASSSNRGQNTEAFF. In nucleotides, the CDR3 is TGTGCCAGCTCGTCGAACAGGGGACAGAACACTGAAGCTTTCTTT.

This clone has more than one count but fewer than ten. The chain couples TRBV7-3 to TRBJ2-1, with 12 nucleotides matching TRBD2. Germline loops: CDR1 SGHTA, CDR2 FQGTGA. V dropped 5 bases and J dropped 2; count of bases not matched to a gene: 7. The CDR3 sequence is 17 residues long. This chain's CDR3 is CASSQTSGRVTYNEQFF. The CDR3 nucleotides read TGTGCCAGCAGCCAGACTAGCGGGAGAGTAACCTACAATGAGCAGTTCTTC.

V is TRBV5-1 and J is TRBJ2-1; D is ambiguous. V was shortened by 6 bases and J by 8 bases, with 12 bases between the two germline ends. Germline assignment: CDR1 SGHRS and CDR2 YFSETQ. The CDR3 loop spans 12 amino acids. The CDR3 nucleotides are TGCGCCAGCACCGGAGTGATCGATGAGCAGTTCTTC. Its translation: CASTGVIDEQFF.

This chain links TRBV5-4 with TRBJ2-7; 9 positions agree with TRBD1. Germline lookup yields CDR1 SGHNT and CDR2 YYREEE (reference sequence). The length of the CDR3 is 16 residues. V lost 4 bases to trimming and J lost 2 bases; unmatched junction nucleotides: 10. The DNA of the CDR3 is TGTGCCAGCAGCCGAGAGATGGGACAGGGCACCTACGAGCAGTACTTC. Its translation is CASSREMGQGTYEQYF.

V is TRBV5-1 and J is TRBJ1-3; 8 nucleotides agree with TRBD1. The V segment lost 4 bases and the J segment 0 bases; nucleotides outside the gene matches: 0. Germline V gives CDR1 SGHRS, CDR2 YFSETQ. There are 14 residues in the CDR3. CDR3 in DNA: TGCGCCAGCAGCGGGACAGGCTCTGGAAACACCATATATTTT. It is translated as CASSGTGSGNTIYF. Variable domain in full (rest from reference TRBV5-1 and TRBJ1-3): KAGVTQTPRYLIKTRGQQVTLSCSPISGHRSVSWYQQTPGQGLQFLFEYFSETQRNKGNFPGRFSGRQFSNSRSEMNVSTLELGDSALYLCASSGTGSGNTIYFGEGSWLTVV.

This clone turned up a few times. The chain employs TRBV29-1 and TRBJ2-1; 9 bases align to TRBD2. V lost 7 bases and J lost 7; bases outside the gene matches: 8. There are 13 residues in the CDR3. CDR1 is SQVTM, CDR2 ANQGSEA, per germline. For the CDR3, the DNA is TGCAGCGCGGGGCTAGCGGGACCGAATGAGCAGTTCTTC. It is translated as CSAGLAGPNEQFF.

The chain employs TRBV25-1 and TRBJ2-1; 7 bases line up with TRBD1. V lost 0 bases to trimming and J lost 8 bases; unmatched junction nucleotides: 4. Germline assignment: CDR1 MGHDK and CDR2 SYGVNS. The CDR3 is 14 residues long. CDR3 bases: TGTGCCAGCAGTGAATATAGGGGGCCCGATGAGCAGTTCTTC. It codes for CASSEYRGPDEQFF.

The J gene is TRBJ2-1, the V gene TRBV6-1; 11 bases line up with TRBD2. Germline V gene data show CDR1 as MNHNS and CDR2 as SASEGT. The CDR3 contains 15 residues. With 2 bases clipped from V and 10 bases from J, the junction kept 7 bases outside the gene matches. CDR3: CASSEIRLAGGEQFF. CDR3 coding DNA: TGTGCCAGCAGTGAAATTAGGCTAGCGGGGGGCGAGCAGTTCTTC.

The genes are TRBV6-6 and TRBJ1-5; D not certain. The CDR3 loop spans 11 amino acids. Trimming removed 7 bases from V and 3 bases from J, with 4 bases in between. Germline-derived CDR1 and CDR2 are MNHNY and SVGAGI (reference sequence). The DNA of the CDR3 is TGTGCCAGCAACTACAATCAGCCCCAGCATTTT. This encodes CASNYNQPQHF.

This clone has just a few counts. This chain uses TRBV7-9 with TRBJ2-1; D gene uncertain. This CDR3 has 12 amino acids. Germline V gene sequence: CDR1 SEHNR, CDR2 FQNEAQ (reference sequence). V lost 1 base and J 10 bases, leaving 8 bases between the germline ends. As DNA, the CDR3 is TGTGCCAGCAGCTTAGTGGGCAGGGAGCAGTTCTTC. Translation: CASSLVGREQFF.

With regard to this clone: Other DNA sequences in the same sample also yield this CDR3. V and J are TRBV5-1 and TRBJ2-1; weak D call: TRBD1 (5 bases). CDR1 and CDR2 from the germline V gene are SGHRS and YFSETQ. The length of the CDR3 is 15 residues. Trimming left V 2 bases short and J 0 bases short, with 9 bases between. CDR3 sequence: CASSFRESSYNEQFF. CDR3 bases: TGCGCCAGCAGCTTCAGGGAAAGCTCCTACAATGAGCAGTTCTTC.

The chain has TRBV19 and TRBJ1-1; unclear D gene. The CDR3 length is 14 residues. Germline-derived CDR1 and CDR2 are LNHDA and SQIVND (reference sequence). V lost 3 bases, J lost 4 bases, and 12 bases lay in between. CDR3 region: CASSMGNSGTEAFF. The DNA of the CDR3 is TGTGCCAGTAGTATGGGCAACAGCGGCACTGAAGCTTTCTTT.

The J gene is TRBJ2-7, the V gene TRBV5-6; D is unresolved. This CDR3 region has 16 residues. Trimming removed 0 bases at V and 3 bases at J, with 16 bases between. Germline lookup yields CDR1 SGHDT and CDR2 YYEEEE. The CDR3, as DNA: TGTGCCAGCAGCTTGGCCGGCGCAGGTCCTGTCTACGAGCAGTACGTC. It codes for CASSLAGAGPVYEQYV.